Presented here are 9 T cell receptor beta chains from one specimen sequenced in a study of Graves' ophthalmopathy and Graves' hyperthyroidism. TCR beta CDR3 amplification used RNA transcripts. RT-PCR in the first round used HTBI primers; a second-round multiplex PCR followed. TCRdb itself ran the multiplex PCR reads through MiXCR, one entry per CDR3 protein. This sample has around 670,000 distinct CDR3 sequences, with 40% found just once. The specimen was peripheral blood. Receptors were obtained from an adult man with Graves' ophthalmopathy.

This clonotype was found many times. V is TRBV5-4 and J is TRBJ1-1; D uncertain. V was shortened by 0 bases and J by 1 base, with 10 bases between the two germline ends. This CDR3 contains 15 residues. CDR1 and CDR2 (germline): SGHNT, YYREEE (reference sequence). The CDR3 nucleotides are TGTGCCAGCAGCTTGGGGGCCTCAAGGAACACTGAAGCTTTCTTT. Encoded protein: CASSLGASRNTEAFF.

This clonotype appeared once. The chain combines TRBV7-2 with TRBJ2-1; no definite D call. This CDR3 is 15 amino acids long. Germline values: CDR1 SGHTA, CDR2 FQGNSA. The V gene lost 1 base and the J gene lost 8 bases, with 15 bases spanning the gap. The CDR3 sequence: CASSLVPPPWDEQFF. The CDR3 nucleotides are TGTGCCAGCAGCTTAGTTCCACCTCCATGGGATGAGCAGTTCTTC. The entire variable domain, with the rest obtained from reference TRBV7-2 and TRBJ2-1, is as follows: GAGVSQSPSNKVTEKGKDVELRCDPISGHTALYWYRQSLGQGLEFLIYFQGNSAPDKSGLPSDRFSAERTGGSVSTLTIQRTQQEDSAVYLCASSLVPPPWDEQFFGPGTRLTVL.

The rearrangement joins TRBV10-3 to TRBJ1-5; D uncertain. This CDR3 has 15 amino acids. Germline values: CDR1 ENHRY, CDR2 SYGVKD. V lost 1 base, J lost 5 bases, and 12 bases lay in between. The CDR3 loop reads CAISEYVASDQPQHF. The CDR3 nucleotides are TGTGCCATCAGTGAGTATGTAGCGTCAGATCAGCCCCAGCATTTT.

This clonotype was detected ten times or more. The chain has TRBV10-3 and TRBJ2-5; a weak D match, TRBD1 (5 bases). There are 15 residues in the CDR3. Germline lookup yields CDR1 ENHRY and CDR2 SYGVKD. V gave up 0 bases and J gave up 0 bases, with 8 bases separating them. The CDR3 region has the DNA TGTGCCATCAGTGAGTCTGGCAGGGACCAAGAGACCCAGTACTTC. Its translation is CAISESGRDQETQYF.

This clonotype turned up a few times. The chain carries TRBV11-2 and TRBJ2-5, with D maybe TRBD2 (5 bases). This CDR3 comprises 14 residues. Trimming took off 0 bases at V and 9 bases at J, with 14 bases between the two ends. Germline V gene lookup returns CDR1 SGHAT and CDR2 FQNNGV. For the CDR3, the DNA is TGTGCCAGCAGCTTAGATCGGAGGCATCAGCCCCAGTACTTC. It yields the protein CASSLDRRHQPQYF.

The rearrangement joins TRBV29-1 to TRBJ1-4, with a tentative D call TRBD1 (6 bases). V was clipped by 6 bases and J by 8 bases, with 19 bases between them. Germline lookup yields CDR1 SQVTM and CDR2 ANQGSEA. The CDR3 is made up of 14 amino acids. Written as DNA, the CDR3 is TGCAGCGTGGGCCTCACAGGGTCCGGCGAAAAACTGTTTTTT. Translating it yields CSVGLTGSGEKLFF. Using reference TRBV29-1 and TRBJ1-4 for the parts outside the CDR3, the full variable domain is SAVISQKPSRDICQRGTSLTIQCQVDSQVTMMFWYRQQPGQSLTLIATANQGSEATYESGFVIDKFPISRPNLTFSTLTVSNMSPEDSSIYLCSVGLTGSGEKLFFGSGTQLSVL.

The V call is TRBV24-1, the J call TRBJ2-3; TRBD1 matches 10 bases. V shed 5 bases, J shed 4 bases, and the junction held 2 bases outside the gene matches. The CDR3 spans 14 residues. CDR1 and CDR2 (germline): KGHDR, SFDVKD. This chain's CDR3 is CATSGQGASDTQYF. The CDR3 DNA reads as TGTGCCACCAGTGGACAGGGGGCATCAGATACGCAGTATTTT.

In this sample, this clonotype turned up a few times. The gene calls are TRBV20-1 and TRBJ1-5; D is possibly TRBD1 (6 bases). The CDR3 extends over 13 amino acids. Trimming shortened V by 6 bases and J by 5 bases, and 14 bases separated the two germline ends. Germline values: CDR1 DFQATT, CDR2 SNEGSKA (reference sequence). CDR3 bases: TGCAGTGCAAGTCGGGGGCCCTATCAGCCCCAGCATTTT. This sequence encodes CSASRGPYQPQHF.

J is TRBJ2-5 and V is TRBV6-5; no definite D call. The germline V gene encodes CDR1 MNHEY and CDR2 SVGAGI. Trimming shortened V by 2 bases and J by 7 bases, and 11 bases separated the two germline ends. The CDR3 has 13 amino acids. As DNA, the CDR3 is TGTGCCAGCAGTTACCACAACCGCGGGACCCAGTACTTC. Translated: CASSYHNRGTQYF.